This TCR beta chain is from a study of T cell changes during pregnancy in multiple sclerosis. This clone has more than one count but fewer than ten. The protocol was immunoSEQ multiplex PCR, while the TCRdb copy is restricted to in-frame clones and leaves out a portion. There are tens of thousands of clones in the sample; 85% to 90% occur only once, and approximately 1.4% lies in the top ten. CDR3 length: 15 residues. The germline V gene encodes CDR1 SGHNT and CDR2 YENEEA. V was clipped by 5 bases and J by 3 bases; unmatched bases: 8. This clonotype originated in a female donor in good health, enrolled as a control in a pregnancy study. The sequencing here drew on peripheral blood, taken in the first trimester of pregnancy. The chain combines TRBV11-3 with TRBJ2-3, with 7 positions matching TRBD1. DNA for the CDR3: TGTGCCAGCAGCCAGACAGGGTACCGAACAGATACGCAGTATTTT. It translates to CASSQTGYRTDTQYF.